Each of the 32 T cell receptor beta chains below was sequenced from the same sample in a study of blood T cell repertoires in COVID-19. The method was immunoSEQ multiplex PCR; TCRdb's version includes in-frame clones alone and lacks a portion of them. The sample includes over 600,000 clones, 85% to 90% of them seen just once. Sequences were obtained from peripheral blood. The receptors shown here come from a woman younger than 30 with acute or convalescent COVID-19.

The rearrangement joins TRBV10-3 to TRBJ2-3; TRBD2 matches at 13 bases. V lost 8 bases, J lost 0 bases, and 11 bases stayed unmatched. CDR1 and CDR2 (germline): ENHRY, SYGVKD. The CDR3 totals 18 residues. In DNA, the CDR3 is TGTGCCATCCGCCGTCTTACTAGCGGGGGGGCTAGCACAGATACGCAGTATTTT. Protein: CAIRRLTSGGASTDTQYF.

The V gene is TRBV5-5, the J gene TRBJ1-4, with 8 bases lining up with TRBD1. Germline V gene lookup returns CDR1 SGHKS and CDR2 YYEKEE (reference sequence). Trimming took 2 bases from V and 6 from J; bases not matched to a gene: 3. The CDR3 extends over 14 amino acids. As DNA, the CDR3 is TGTGCCAGCAGCTTTCAGGGGGCGTATGAAAAACTGTTTTTT. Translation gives CASSFQGAYEKLFF.

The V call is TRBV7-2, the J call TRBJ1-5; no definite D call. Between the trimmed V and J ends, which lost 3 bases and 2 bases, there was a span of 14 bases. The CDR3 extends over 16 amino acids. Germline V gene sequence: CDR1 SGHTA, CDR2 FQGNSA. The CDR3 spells CASSFGRTGGNQPQHF. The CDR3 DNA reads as TGTGCCAGCAGCTTCGGTAGGACCGGGGGCAATCAGCCCCAGCATTTT.

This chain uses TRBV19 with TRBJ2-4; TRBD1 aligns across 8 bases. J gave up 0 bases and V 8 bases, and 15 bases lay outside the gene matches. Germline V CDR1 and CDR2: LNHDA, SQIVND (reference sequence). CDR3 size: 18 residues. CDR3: CASPQGQVSSIAKNIQYF. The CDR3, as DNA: TGTGCCAGTCCCCAGGGACAGGTCTCGAGTATAGCCAAAAACATTCAGTACTTC. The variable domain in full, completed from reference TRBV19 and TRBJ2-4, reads DGGITQSPKYLFRKEGQNVTLSCEQNLNHDAMYWYRQDPGQGLRLIYYSQIVNDFQKGDIAEGYSVSREKKESFPLTVTSAQKNPTAFYLCASPQGQVSSIAKNIQYFGAGTRLSVL.

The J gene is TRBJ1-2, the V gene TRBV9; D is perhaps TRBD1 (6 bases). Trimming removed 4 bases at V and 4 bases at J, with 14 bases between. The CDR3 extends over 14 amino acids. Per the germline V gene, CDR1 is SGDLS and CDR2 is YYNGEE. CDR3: CASSPPGVGYGYTF. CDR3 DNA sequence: TGTGCCAGCAGCCCCCCAGGGGTCGGCTATGGCTACACCTTC.

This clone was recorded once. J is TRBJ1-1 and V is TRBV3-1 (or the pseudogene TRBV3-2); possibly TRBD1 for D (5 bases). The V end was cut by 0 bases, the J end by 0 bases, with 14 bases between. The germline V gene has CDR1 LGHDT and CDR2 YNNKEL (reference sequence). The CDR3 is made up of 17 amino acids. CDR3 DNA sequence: TGTGCCAGCAGCCAAGATTTACAGGATTTTATGAACACTGAAGCTTTCTTT. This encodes CASSQDLQDFMNTEAFF.

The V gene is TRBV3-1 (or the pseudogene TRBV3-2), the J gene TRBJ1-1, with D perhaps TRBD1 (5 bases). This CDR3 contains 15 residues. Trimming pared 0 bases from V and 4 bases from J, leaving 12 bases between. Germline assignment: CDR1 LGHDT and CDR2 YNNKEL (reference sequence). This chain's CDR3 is CASSQDGSGFTEAFF. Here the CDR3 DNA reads TGTGCCAGCAGCCAAGATGGGTCAGGGTTCACTGAAGCTTTCTTT.

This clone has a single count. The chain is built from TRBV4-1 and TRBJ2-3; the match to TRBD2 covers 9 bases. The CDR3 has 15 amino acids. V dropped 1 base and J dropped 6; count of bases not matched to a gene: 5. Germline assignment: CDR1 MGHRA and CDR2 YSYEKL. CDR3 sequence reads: CASSQASGVGDTQYF. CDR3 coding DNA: TGCGCCAGCAGCCAAGCTAGCGGGGTTGGGGATACGCAGTATTTT.

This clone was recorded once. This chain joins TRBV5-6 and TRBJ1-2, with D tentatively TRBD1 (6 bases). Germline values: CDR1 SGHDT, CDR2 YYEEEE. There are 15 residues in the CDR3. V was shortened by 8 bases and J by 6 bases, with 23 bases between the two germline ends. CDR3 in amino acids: CASDSGTPFTDGYTF. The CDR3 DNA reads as TGTGCCAGTGATTCCGGGACACCCTTTACCGATGGCTACACCTTC.

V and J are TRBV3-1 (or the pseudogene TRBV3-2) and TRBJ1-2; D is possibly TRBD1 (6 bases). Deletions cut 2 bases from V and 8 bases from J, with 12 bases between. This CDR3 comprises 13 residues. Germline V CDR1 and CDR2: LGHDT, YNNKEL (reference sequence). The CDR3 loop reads CASSQSGDRGYTF. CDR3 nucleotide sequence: TGTGCCAGCAGCCAATCAGGGGATCGAGGCTACACCTTC.

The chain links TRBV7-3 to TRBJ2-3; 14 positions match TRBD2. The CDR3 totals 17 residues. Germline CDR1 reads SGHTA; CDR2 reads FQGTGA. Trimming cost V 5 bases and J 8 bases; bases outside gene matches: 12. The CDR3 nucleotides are TGTGCCAGCAGCACCCCGGGACTAGCGGGGGCTGAAGGTACGCAGTATTTT. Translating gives CASSTPGLAGAEGTQYF.

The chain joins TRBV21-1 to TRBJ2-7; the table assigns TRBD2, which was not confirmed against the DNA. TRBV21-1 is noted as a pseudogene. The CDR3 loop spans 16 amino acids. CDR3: CASSLLGTAQGYEQYF. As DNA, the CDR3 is TGTGCCAGCAGCCTTCTGGGGACTGCTCAGGGATACGAGCAGTACTTC.

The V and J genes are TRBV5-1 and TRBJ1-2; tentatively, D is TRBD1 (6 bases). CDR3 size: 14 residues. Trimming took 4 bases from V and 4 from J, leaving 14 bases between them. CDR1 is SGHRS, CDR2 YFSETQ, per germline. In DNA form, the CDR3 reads TGCGCCAGCAGCCGCGGACAGTTTTTCTATGGCTACACCTTC. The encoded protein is CASSRGQFFYGYTF.

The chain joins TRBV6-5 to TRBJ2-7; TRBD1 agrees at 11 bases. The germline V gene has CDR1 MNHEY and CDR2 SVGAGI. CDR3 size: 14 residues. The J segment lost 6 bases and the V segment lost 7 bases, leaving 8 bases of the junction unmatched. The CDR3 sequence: CASNWDRGTGEQYF. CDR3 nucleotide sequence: TGTGCCAGCAACTGGGACAGGGGGACCGGCGAGCAGTACTTC.

The CDR3 sequence: CASSETRNNSPLHF. The CDR3 DNA sequence: TGTGCCAGCAGCGAGACCAGGAATAATTCACCCCTCCACTTT. V gene TRBV5-6 combines with J gene TRBJ1-6; D uncertain. In germline, CDR1 is SGHDT, CDR2 YYEEEE. V was clipped by 4 bases and J by 5 bases, with 10 bases between them. The CDR3 has 14 residues.

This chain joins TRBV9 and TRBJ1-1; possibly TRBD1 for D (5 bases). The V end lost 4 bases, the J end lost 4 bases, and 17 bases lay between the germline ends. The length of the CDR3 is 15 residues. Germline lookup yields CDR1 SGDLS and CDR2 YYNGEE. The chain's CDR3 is CASSYYGGIGTEAFF. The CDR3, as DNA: TGTGCCAGCAGCTACTATGGGGGGATCGGCACTGAAGCTTTCTTT.

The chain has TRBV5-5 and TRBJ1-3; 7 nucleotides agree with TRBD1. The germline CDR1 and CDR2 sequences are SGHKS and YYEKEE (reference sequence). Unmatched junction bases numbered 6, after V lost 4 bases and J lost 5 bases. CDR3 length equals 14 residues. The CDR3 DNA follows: TGTGCCAGCAGCCCCAGGGACAGCAGAAACACCATATATTTT. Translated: CASSPRDSRNTIYF.

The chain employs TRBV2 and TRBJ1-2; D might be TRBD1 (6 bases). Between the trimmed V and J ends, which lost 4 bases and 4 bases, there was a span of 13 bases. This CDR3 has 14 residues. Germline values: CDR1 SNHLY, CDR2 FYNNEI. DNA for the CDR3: TGTGCCAGCAGTGCGGCAGGGGTTGCCTATGGCTACACCTTC. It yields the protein CASSAAGVAYGYTF.

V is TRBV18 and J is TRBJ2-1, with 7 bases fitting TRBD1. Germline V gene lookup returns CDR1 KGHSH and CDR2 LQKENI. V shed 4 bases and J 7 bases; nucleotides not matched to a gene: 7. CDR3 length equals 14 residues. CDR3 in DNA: TGTGCCAGCTCACGACAGGGAAAAGCGAATGAGCAGTTCTTC. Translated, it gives CASSRQGKANEQFF.

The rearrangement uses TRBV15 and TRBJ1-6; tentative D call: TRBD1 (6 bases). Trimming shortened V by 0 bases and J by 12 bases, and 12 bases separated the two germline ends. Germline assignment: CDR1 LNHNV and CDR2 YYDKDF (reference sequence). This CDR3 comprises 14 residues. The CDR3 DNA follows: TGTGCCACCAGCAGAGAAAGCAGGGGTGGACCCCTCCACTTT. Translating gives CATSRESRGGPLHF.

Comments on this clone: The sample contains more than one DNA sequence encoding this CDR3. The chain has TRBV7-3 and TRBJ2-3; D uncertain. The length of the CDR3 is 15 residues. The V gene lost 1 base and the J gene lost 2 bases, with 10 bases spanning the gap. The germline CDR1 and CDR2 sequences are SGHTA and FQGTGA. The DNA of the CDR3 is TGTGCCAGCAGCTTAATTGCAGGAAACACAGATACGCAGTATTTT. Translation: CASSLIAGNTDTQYF.

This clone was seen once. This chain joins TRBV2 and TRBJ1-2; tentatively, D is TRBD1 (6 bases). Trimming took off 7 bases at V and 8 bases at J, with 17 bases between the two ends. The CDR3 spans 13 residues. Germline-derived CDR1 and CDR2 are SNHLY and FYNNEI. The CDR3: CASTRGQLGGYTF. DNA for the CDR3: TGTGCCAGCACCCGAGGACAGTTGGGAGGCTACACCTTC.

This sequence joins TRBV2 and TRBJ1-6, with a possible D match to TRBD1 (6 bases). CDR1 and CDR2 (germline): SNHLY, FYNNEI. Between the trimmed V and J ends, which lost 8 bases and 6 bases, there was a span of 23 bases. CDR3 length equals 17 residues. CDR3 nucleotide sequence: TGTGCCAGCCAACAAATAGGGGGAGGGGATATTAATTCACCCCTCCACTTT. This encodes CASQQIGGGDINSPLHF.

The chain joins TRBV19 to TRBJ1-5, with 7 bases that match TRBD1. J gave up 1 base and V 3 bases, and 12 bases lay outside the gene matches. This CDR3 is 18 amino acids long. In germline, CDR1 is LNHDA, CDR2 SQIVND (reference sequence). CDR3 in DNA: TGTGCCAGTAGTATTTTTTTTAGGAGGGGGCAGAGCAATCAGCCCCAGCATTTT. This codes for CASSIFFRRGQSNQPQHF. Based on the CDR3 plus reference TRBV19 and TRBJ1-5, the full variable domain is DGGITQSPKYLFRKEGQNVTLSCEQNLNHDAMYWYRQDPGQGLRLIYYSQIVNDFQKGDIAEGYSVSREKKESFPLTVTSAQKNPTAFYLCASSIFFRRGQSNQPQHFGDGTRLSIL.

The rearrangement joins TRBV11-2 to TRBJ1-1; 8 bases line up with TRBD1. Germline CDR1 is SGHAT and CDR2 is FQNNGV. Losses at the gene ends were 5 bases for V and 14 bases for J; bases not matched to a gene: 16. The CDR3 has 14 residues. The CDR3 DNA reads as TGTGCCAGCAGCCTGACAGGGGTGGAGGTCTCGGGCTTCTTT. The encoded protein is CASSLTGVEVSGFF.

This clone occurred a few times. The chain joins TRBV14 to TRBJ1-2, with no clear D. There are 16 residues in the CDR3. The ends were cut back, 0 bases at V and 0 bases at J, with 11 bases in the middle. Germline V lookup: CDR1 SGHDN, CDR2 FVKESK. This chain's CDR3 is CASSQDRWSPNYGYTF. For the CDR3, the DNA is TGTGCCAGCAGCCAAGATCGATGGAGCCCTAACTATGGCTACACCTTC.

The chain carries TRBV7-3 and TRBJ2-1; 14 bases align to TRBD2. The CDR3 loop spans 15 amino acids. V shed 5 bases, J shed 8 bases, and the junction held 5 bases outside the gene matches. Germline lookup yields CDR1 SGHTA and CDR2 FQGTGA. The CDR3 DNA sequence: TGTGCCAGCAGCGACGGACTAGCGGGGGGACATGAGCAGTTCTTC. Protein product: CASSDGLAGGHEQFF.

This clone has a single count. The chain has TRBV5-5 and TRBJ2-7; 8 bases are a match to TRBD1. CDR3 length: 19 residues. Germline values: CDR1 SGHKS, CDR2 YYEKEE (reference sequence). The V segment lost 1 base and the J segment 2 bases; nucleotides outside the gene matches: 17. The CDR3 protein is CASSLIWPTVTGVPYEQYF. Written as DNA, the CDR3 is TGTGCCAGCAGCTTGATTTGGCCGACAGTGACAGGGGTACCCTACGAGCAGTACTTC.

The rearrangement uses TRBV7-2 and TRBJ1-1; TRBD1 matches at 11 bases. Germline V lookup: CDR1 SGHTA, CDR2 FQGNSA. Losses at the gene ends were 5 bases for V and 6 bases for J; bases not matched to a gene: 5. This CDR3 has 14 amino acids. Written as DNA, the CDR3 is TGTGCCAGCAGCCCCGGACAGGGGGCGTCTGAAGCTTTCTTT. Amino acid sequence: CASSPGQGASEAFF. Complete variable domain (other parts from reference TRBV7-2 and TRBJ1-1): GAGVSQSPSNKVTEKGKDVELRCDPISGHTALYWYRQSLGQGLEFLIYFQGNSAPDKSGLPSDRFSAERTGGSVSTLTIQRTQQEDSAVYLCASSPGQGASEAFFGQGTRLTVV.

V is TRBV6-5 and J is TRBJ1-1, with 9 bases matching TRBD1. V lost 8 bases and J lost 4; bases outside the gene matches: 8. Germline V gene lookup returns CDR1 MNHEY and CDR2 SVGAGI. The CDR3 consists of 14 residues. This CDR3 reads CASPPGTGFTEAFF. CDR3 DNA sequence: TGTGCCAGCCCTCCCGGGACAGGGTTCACTGAAGCTTTCTTT.

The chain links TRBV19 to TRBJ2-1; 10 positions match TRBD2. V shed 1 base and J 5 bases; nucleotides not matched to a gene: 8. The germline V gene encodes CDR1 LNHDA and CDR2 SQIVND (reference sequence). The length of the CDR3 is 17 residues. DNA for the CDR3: TGTGCCAGTAGTATAGGGTTAGCGGGGGGACCGAACAATGAGCAGTTCTTC. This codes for CASSIGLAGGPNNEQFF.

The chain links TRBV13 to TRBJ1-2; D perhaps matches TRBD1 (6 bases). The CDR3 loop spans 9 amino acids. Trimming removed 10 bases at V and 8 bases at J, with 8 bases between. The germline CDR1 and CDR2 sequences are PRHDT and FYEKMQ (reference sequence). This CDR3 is CATQGGYTF. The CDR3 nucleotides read TGTGCCACCCAGGGGGGCTACACCTTC.